The text below deals with one TCR beta chain. Measured with immunoSEQ multiplex PCR; TCRdb has only the in-frame clones, and not every one. Of 2 million to 2.5 million clones in the sample, less than 95% were seen once. Cells designated naive CD8 were CD45RO-negative and were positively selected for CCR7, with terminally differentiated effector memory CD45RA+ cells excluded. The sample is drawn from a study of shared clonotypes between healthy human individuals. The CDR3 covers 16 residues. The germline V gene encodes CDR1 SGHTA and CDR2 FQGNSA. Trimming cost V 1 base and J 3 bases, with 13 bases left between them.

Sequenced input: naive CD8+ T cells sorted from blood. The chain links TRBV7-2 to TRBJ1-5; D call uncertain. The receptor comes from a man between 18 and 29 years old in good health. The CDR3 sequence is CASSLVGGAFNQPQHF. CDR3 DNA: TGTGCCAGCAGCTTAGTCGGCGGAGCCTTCAATCAGCCCCAGCATTTT.